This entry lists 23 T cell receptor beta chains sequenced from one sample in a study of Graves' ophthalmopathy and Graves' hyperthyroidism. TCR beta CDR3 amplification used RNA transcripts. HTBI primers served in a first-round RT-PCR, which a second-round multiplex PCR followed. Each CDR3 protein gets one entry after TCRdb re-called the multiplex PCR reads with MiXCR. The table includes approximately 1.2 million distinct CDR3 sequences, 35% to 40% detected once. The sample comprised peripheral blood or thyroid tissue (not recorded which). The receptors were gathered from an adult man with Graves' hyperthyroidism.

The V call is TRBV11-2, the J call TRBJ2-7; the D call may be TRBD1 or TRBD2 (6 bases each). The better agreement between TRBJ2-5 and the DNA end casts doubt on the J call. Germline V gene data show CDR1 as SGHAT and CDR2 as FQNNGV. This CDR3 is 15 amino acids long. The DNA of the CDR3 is TGTGCCAGCAGCTATATCCGAGGGGGAGGCGAGACCCAGTACTTC. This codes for CASSYIRGGGETQYF.

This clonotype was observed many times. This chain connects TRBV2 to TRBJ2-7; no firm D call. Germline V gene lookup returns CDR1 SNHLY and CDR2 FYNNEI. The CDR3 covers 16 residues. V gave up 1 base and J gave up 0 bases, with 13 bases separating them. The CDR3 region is CASSEVSAAYSYEQYF. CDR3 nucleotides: TGTGCCAGCAGTGAAGTCTCGGCAGCCTACTCCTACGAGCAGTACTTC.

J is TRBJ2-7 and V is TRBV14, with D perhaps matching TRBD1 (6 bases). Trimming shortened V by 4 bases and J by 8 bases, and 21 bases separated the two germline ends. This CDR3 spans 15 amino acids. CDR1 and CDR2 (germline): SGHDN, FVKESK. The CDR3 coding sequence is TGTGCCAGCAGCCCTACAGGGCCCACCGGGGCTAAGCAGTACTTC. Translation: CASSPTGPTGAKQYF.

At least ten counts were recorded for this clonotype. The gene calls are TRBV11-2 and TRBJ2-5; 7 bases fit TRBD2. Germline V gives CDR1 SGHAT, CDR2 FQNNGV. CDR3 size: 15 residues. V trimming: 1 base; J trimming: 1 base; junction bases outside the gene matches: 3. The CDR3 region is CASSLARGIQETQYF. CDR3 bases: TGTGCCAGCAGCTTAGCGCGGGGGATCCAAGAGACCCAGTACTTC.

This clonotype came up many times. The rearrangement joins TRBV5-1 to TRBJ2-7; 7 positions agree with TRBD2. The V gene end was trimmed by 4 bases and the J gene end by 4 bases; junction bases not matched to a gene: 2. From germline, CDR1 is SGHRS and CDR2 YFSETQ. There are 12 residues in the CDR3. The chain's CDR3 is CASSGEGYEQYF. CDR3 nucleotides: TGCGCCAGCAGCGGGGAGGGTTACGAGCAGTACTTC.

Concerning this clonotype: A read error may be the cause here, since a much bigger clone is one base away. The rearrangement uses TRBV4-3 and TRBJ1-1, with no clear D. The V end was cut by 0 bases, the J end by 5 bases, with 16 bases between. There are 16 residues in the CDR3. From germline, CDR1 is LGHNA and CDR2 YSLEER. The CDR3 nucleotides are TGCGCCAGCAGCCAAGATTTACGGCCGGTGGGAACTGAAGCTTTCTTT. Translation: CASSQDLRPVGTEAFF.

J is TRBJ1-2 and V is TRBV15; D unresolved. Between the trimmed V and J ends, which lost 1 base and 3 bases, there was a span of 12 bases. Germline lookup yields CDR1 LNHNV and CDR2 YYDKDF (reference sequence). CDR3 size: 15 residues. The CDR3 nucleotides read TGTGCCACCAGCAGAGGCCACGGACGGGACTATGGCTACACCTTC. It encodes CATSRGHGRDYGYTF.

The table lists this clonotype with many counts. For the CDR3, the DNA is TGTGCCAGCAGCGTTCGGGCCGACTATGGCTACACCTTC. It encodes CASSVRADYGYTF. The chain combines TRBV9 with TRBJ1-2; D is undetermined. Germline V gene sequence: CDR1 SGDLS, CDR2 YYNGEE. This CDR3 has 13 residues. The V and J ends lost 2 bases and 3 bases respectively, with 8 bases between them.

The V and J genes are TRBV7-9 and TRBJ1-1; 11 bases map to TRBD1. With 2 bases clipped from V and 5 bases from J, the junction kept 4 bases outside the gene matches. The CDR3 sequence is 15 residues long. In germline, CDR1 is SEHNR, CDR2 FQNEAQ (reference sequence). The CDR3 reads CASSLMGTGGTEAFF. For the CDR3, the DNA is TGTGCCAGCAGCTTAATGGGGACAGGGGGAACTGAAGCTTTCTTT.

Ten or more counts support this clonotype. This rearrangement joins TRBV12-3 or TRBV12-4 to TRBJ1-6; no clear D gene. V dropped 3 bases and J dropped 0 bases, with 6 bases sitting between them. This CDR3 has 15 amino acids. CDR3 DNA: TGTGCCAGCAGTTTTCAGAGCTCCTATAATTCACCCCTCCACTTT. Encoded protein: CASSFQSSYNSPLHF.

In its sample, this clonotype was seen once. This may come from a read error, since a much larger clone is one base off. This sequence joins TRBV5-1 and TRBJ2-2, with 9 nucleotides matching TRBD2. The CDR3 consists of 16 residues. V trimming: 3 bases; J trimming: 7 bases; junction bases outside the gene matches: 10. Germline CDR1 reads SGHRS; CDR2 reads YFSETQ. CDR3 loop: CASSSTGGGAGGELFF. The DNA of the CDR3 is TGCGCCAGCAGCTCCACTGGCGGGGGGGCCGGCGGGGAGCTGTTTTTT.

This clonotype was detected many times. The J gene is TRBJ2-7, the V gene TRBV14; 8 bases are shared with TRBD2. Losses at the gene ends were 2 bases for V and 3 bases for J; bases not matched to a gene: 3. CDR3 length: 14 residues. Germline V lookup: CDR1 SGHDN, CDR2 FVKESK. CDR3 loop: CASSQLGGGYEQYF. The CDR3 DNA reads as TGTGCCAGCAGCCAACTCGGGGGGGGCTACGAGCAGTACTTC.

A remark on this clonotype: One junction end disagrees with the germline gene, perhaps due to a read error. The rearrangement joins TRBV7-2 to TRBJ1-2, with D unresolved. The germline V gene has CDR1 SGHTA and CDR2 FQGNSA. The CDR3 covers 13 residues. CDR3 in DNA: TGTGCGAGCAGCTTAGATCCGCGGACTGGCTACACCTTC. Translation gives CASSLDPRTGYTF.

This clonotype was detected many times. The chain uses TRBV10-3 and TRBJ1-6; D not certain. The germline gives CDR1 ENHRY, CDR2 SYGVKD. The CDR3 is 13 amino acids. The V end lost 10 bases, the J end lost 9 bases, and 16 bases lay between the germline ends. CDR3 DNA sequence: TGTGCCAGCGGAGACGAAGAGGGTTCACCCCTCCACTTT. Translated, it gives CASGDEEGSPLHF.

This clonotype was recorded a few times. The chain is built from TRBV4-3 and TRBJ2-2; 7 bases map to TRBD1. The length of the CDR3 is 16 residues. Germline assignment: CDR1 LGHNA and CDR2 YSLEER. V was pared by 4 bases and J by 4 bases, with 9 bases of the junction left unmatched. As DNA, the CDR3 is TGCGCCAGCAGCCTGTCCGGGACAGTTGTCACCGGGGAGCTGTTTTTT. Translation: CASSLSGTVVTGELFF.

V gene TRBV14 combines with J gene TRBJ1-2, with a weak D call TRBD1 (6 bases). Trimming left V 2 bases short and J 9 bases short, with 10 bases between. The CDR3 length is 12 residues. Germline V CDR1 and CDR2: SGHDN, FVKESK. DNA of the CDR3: TGTGCCAGCAGCCAATGGCAGGGGAGCTACACCTTC. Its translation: CASSQWQGSYTF. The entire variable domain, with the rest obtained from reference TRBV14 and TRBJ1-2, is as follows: EAGVTQFPSHSVIEKGQTVTLRCDPISGHDNLYWYRRVMGKEIKFLLHFVKESKQDESGMPNNRFLAERTGGTYSTLKVQPAELEDSGVYFCASSQWQGSYTFGSGTRLTVV.

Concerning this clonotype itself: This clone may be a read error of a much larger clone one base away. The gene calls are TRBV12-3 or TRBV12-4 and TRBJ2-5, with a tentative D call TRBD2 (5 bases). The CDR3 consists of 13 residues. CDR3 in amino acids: CAISFGVAETQYF. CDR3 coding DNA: TGTGCCATCAGTTTCGGGGTTGCGGAGACCCAGTACTTC.

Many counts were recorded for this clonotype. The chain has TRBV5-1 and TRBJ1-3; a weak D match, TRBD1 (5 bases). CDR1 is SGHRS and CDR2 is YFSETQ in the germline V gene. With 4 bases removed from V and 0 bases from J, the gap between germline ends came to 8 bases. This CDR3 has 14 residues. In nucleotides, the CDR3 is TGCGCCAGCAGCATGACAGTCTCTGGAAACACCATATATTTT. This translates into CASSMTVSGNTIYF.

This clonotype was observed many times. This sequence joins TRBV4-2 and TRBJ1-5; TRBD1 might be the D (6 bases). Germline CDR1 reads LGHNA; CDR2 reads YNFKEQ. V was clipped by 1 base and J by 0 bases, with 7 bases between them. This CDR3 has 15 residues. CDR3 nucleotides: TGTGCCAGCAGCCAAGCAGGGGATAGCAATCAGCCCCAGCATTTT. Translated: CASSQAGDSNQPQHF.

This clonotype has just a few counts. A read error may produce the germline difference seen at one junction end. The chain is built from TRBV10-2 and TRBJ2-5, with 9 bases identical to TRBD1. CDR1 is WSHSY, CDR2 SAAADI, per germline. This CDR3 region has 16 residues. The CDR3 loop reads CASSRAGTGLAETQYF. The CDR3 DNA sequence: TGTGCCAGCAGTCGCGCCGGGACAGGGCTGGCAGAGACCCAGTACTTC.

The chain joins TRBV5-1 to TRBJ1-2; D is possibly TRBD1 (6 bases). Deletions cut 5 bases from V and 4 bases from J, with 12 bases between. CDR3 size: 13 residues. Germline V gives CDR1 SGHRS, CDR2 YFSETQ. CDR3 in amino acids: CASRAGEAYGYTF. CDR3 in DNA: TGCGCCAGCAGGGCAGGGGAGGCCTATGGCTACACCTTC.

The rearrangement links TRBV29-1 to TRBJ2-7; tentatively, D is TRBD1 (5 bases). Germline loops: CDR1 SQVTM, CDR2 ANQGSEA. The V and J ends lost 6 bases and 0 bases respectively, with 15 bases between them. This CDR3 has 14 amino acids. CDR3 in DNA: TGCAGCGTCGAGGCAGGGTCCATCTCCTACGAGCAGTACTTC. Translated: CSVEAGSISYEQYF.

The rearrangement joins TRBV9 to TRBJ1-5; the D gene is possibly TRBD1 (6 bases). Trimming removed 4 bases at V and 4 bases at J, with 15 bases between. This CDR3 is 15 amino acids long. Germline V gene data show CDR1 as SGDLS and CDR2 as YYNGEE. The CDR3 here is CASSPGPGVNQPQHF. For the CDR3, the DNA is TGTGCCAGCAGCCCGGGGCCAGGGGTGAATCAGCCCCAGCATTTT.